This T cell receptor (beta chain) was observed in a study of blood T cell repertoires in COVID-19. The overall study: Italy, Spain and the United States were the sources of the convalescent and acute COVID-19 samples. The cDNA or gDNA used as material had been derived from T cells, B-cell-depleted T cells, or PBMCs.

This CDR3 is built from 18 residues. CDR1 and CDR2 from the germline V gene are SNHLY and FYNNEI. Losses at the gene ends were 5 bases for V and 2 bases for J; bases not matched to a gene: 14. Authors' methods: Reference gene primers were amplified, and this amplification served to estimate nucleated cell counts. Only in-frame clones appear in the TCRdb table, and some are missing; sequencing was by immunoSEQ multiplex PCR. V, J and clone size reflect that table, while D and trimming were determined from the DNA. The sample consists of approximately 270,000 clones, about nine tenths of them appearing once.

The chain joins TRBV2 to TRBJ2-3; the match to TRBD2 covers 9 bases. The sequenced sample was peripheral blood. The receptor was derived from a man aged 50 or older with acute or convalescent COVID-19. For the CDR3, the DNA is TGTGCCAGCAGTCCCGTGGTTGGGTCTAGCGGGGACACAGATACGCAGTATTTT. Amino acids: CASSPVVGSSGDTDTQYF.